This TCR beta chain came from a study of T cell repertoires in cytomegalovirus infection. About the research overall: Public signatures in TCR beta pointed to CMV infection and matching HLA type. The study's findings and limits: HLA-C-restricted CMV-specific TCR beta clonotypes prevailed in the ex vivo response. Totalled public TCR beta family frequency picked out people who carried CMV plus the relevant HLA.

This clonotype was recorded a few times. Antigen unknown. TCRdb re-called the reads through MiXCR, storing one row per CDR3 protein. The sample lists about 450,000 distinct CDR3 sequences, around 32% occurring once. Trimming pared 3 bases from V and 6 bases from J, leaving 9 bases between. The CDR3 has 13 amino acids. The chain uses TRBV12-3 or TRBV12-4 and TRBJ2-1, with a possible D match to TRBD1 (5 bases). This TCR was recovered from a human donor in good health (CMV status not recorded). Some clones in this sample may be carry-over from other donors' samples. The sequencing sample was made of PBMCs. As DNA, the CDR3 is TGTGCCAGCAGTTTGGACACCGCCAATGAGCAGTTCTTC. Its protein product is CASSLDTANEQFF.